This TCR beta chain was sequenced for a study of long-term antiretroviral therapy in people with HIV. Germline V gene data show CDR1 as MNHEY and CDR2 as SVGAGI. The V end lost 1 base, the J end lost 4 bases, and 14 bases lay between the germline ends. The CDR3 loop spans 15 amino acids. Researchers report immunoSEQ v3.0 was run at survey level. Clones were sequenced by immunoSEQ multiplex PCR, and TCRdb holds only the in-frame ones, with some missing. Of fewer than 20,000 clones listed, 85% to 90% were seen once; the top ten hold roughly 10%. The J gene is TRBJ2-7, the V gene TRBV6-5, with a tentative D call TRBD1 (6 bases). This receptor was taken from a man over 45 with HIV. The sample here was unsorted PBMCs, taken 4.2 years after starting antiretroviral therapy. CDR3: CASSYFGDTVYEQYF. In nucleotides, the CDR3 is TGTGCCAGCAGTTACTTTGGGGACACCGTTTACGAGCAGTACTTC.